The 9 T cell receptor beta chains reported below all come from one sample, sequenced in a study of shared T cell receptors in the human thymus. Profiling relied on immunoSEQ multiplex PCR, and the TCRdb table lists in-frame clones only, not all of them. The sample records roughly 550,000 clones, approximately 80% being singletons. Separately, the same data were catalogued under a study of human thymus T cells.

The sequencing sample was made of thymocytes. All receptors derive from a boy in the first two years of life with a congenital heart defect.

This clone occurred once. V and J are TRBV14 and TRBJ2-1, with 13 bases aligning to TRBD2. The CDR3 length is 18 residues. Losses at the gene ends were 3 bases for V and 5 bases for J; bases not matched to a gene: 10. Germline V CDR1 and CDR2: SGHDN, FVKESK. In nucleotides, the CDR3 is TGTGCCAGCAGCCATACCTCCGGACTAGCGGGAGAACACAATGAGCAGTTCTTC. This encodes CASSHTSGLAGEHNEQFF.

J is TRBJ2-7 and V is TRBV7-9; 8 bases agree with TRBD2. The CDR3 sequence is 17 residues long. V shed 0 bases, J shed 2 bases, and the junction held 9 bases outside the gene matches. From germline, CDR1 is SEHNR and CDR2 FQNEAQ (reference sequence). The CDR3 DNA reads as TGTGCCAGCAGCTTAGCTGGCCCTAGCGGGCGTACCTACGAGCAGTACTTC. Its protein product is CASSLAGPSGRTYEQYF.

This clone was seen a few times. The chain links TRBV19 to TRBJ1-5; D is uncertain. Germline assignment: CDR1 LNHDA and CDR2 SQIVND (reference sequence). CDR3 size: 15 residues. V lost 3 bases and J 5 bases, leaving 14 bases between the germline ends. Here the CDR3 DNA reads TGTGCCAGTAGTATGTTAGAGGGTTGGGATCAGCCCCAGCATTTT. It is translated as CASSMLEGWDQPQHF.

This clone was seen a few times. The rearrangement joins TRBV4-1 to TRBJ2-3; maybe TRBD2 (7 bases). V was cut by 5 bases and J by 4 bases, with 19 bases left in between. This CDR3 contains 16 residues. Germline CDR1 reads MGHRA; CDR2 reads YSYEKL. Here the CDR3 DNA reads TGCGCCAGCAGCTCGAGGGGGAGCGGGAAGTCAGATACGCAGTATTTT. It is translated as CASSSRGSGKSDTQYF.

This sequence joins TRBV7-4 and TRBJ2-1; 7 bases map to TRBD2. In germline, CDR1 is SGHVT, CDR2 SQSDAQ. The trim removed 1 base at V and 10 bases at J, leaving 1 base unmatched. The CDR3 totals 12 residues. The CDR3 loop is CASSLEAGEQFF. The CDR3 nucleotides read TGTGCCAGCAGCTTAGAAGCGGGGGAGCAGTTCTTC.

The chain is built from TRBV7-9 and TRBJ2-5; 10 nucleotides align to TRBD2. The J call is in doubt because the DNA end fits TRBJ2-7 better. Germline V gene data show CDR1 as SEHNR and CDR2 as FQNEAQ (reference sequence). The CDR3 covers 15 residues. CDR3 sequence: CASSLARTSGVEQYF. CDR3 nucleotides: TGTGCCAGCAGCTTAGCGCGAACTAGCGGGGTCGAGCAGTACTTC.

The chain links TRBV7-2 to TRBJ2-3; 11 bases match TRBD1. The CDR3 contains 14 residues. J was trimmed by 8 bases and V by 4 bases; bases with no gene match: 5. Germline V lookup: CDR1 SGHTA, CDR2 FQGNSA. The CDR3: CASSSGQGEGTQYF. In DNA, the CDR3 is TGTGCCAGCAGCTCGGGACAGGGGGAAGGTACGCAGTATTTT.

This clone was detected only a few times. The CDR3 DNA follows: TGCGCCAGCAGCCCTCGGACTGGCCGCTACGAGCAGTACTTC. Encoded protein: CASSPRTGRYEQYF. The rearrangement joins TRBV4-3 to TRBJ2-7, with D maybe TRBD2 (5 bases). V was shortened by 4 bases and J by 3 bases, with 13 bases between the two germline ends. The CDR3 covers 14 residues. The germline gives CDR1 LGHNA, CDR2 YSLEER.

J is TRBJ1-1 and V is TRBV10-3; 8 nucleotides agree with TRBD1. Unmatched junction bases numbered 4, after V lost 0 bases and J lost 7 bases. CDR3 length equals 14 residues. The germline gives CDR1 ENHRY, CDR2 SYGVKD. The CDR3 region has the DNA TGTGCCATCAGTGAGTCCCAGGGGGCGGATGAAGCTTTCTTT. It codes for CAISESQGADEAFF.